A single sample gave rise to the 27 T cell receptor beta chains below, sequenced in a study of CD8 T cells in ankylosing spondylitis. TCRdb re-analysed the 5' RACE reads in MiXCR, keeping a single row per CDR3 protein. The sample carries about 340,000 distinct CDR3 sequences, about 15% recorded once. Input material: blood, either unsorted or a sorted T cell fraction (not recorded which). The receptors shown here come from a male donor with ankylosing spondylitis or in good health (not recorded which).

This clonotype was observed a few times. The chain carries TRBV29-1 and TRBJ2-1, with TRBD1 matching 9 bases. The CDR3 totals 12 residues. The V gene end was trimmed by 7 bases and the J gene end by 4 bases; junction bases not matched to a gene: 2. Germline V gene data show CDR1 as SQVTM and CDR2 as ANQGSEA. CDR3 DNA sequence: TGCAGCGGGGGACAGGGTTACAATGAGCAGTTCTTC. Protein product: CSGGQGYNEQFF.

There are a few counts of this clonotype. J is TRBJ1-1 and V is TRBV2; D is unresolved. V lost 4 bases, J lost 4 bases, and 13 bases lay in between. This CDR3 has 14 residues. Germline V CDR1 and CDR2: SNHLY, FYNNEI. The CDR3 bases are TGTGCCAGCAGTGTGGGTAGCCGGGCCACTGAAGCTTTCTTT. Its protein product is CASSVGSRATEAFF.

The chain combines TRBV7-9 with TRBJ1-2; 7 bases map to TRBD1. Germline CDR1 is SEHNR and CDR2 is FQNEAQ (reference sequence). The CDR3 sequence is 13 residues long. The junction had 5 bases not matched to a gene; V was cut back by 2 bases and J by 8 bases. This CDR3 is CASSLSGTEGYTF. CDR3 DNA: TGTGCCAGCAGCTTATCCGGGACAGAGGGCTACACCTTC. The entire variable domain, with the rest obtained from reference TRBV7-9 and TRBJ1-2, is as follows: DTGVSQNPRHKITKRGQNVTFRCDPISEHNRLYWYRQTLGQGPEFLTYFQNEAQLEKSRLLSDRFSAERPKGSFSTLEIQRTEQGDSAMYLCASSLSGTEGYTFGSGTRLTVV.

V gene TRBV15 combines with J gene TRBJ2-5; the D gene could be TRBD1 or TRBD2 (5 bases each). The CDR3 totals 17 residues. The germline V gene encodes CDR1 LNHNV and CDR2 YYDKDF (reference sequence). Trimming removed 0 bases at V and 5 bases at J, with 19 bases between. The CDR3 is CATSRDGAASRGETQYF. DNA for the CDR3: TGTGCCACCAGCAGAGACGGGGCGGCTAGCCGAGGGGAGACCCAGTACTTC.

This clonotype was recorded a few times. V is TRBV5-6 and J is TRBJ1-6; the D is unclear. The germline V gene has CDR1 SGHDT and CDR2 YYEEEE. This CDR3 comprises 14 residues. V was clipped by 0 bases and J by 10 bases, with 11 bases between them. CDR3 nucleotides: TGTGCCAGCAGCTTGGGGTCCGCCGGGTCACCCCTCCACTTT. Amino acid sequence: CASSLGSAGSPLHF.

This clonotype was observed many times. The chain is built from TRBV3-1 and TRBJ2-5, with D possibly being TRBD2 (5 bases). CDR1 is LGHDT and CDR2 is YNNKEL in the germline V gene (reference sequence). With 4 bases removed from V and 5 bases from J, the gap between germline ends came to 17 bases. There are 15 residues in the CDR3. The CDR3 sequence is CASSRRSVRGETQYF. In DNA, the CDR3 is TGTGCCAGCAGCCGTCGGTCGGTGAGAGGGGAGACCCAGTACTTC.

The chain has TRBV7-2 and TRBJ1-1; D gene unclear. From germline, CDR1 is SGHTA and CDR2 FQGNSA. This CDR3 comprises 13 residues. Deletions cut 0 bases from V and 6 bases from J, with 8 bases between. DNA of the CDR3: TGTGCCAGCAGCTTAGCGCTGGGATCTGAAGCTTTCTTT. It translates to CASSLALGSEAFF.

The chain uses TRBV5-1 and TRBJ1-2; the D is unclear. CDR1 is SGHRS, CDR2 YFSETQ, per germline. This CDR3 spans 15 amino acids. V lost 3 bases to trimming and J lost 1 base, with 13 bases between them. CDR3: CASSSTRRGNYGYTF. DNA of the CDR3: TGCGCCAGCAGCTCGACCCGTCGGGGTAACTATGGCTACACCTTC.

V gene TRBV27 combines with J gene TRBJ2-1; TRBD2 agrees at 8 bases. The CDR3 loop spans 15 amino acids. Per the germline V gene, CDR1 is MNHEY and CDR2 is SMNVEV (reference sequence). The J segment lost 9 bases and the V segment lost 5 bases, leaving 12 bases of the junction unmatched. CDR3 amino acids: CASSPESGRSGEQFF. The CDR3 bases are TGTGCCAGCAGTCCCGAAAGCGGGAGAAGCGGTGAGCAGTTCTTC.

This clonotype occurred many times. V gene TRBV29-1 combines with J gene TRBJ1-2; weak D call: TRBD1 (5 bases). The germline V and J ends were trimmed by 7 bases and 2 bases, with 14 bases remaining between them. The CDR3 consists of 13 residues. Germline CDR1 is SQVTM and CDR2 is ANQGSEA. The CDR3 sequence: CSGYDGTNYGYTF. Written as DNA, the CDR3 is TGCAGCGGTTACGACGGGACCAACTATGGCTACACCTTC. Variable domain in full (rest from reference TRBV29-1 and TRBJ1-2): SAVISQKPSRDICQRGTSLTIQCQVDSQVTMMFWYRQQPGQSLTLIATANQGSEATYESGFVIDKFPISRPNLTFSTLTVSNMSPEDSSIYLCSGYDGTNYGYTFGSGTRLTVV.

This clonotype was detected only a few times. This rearrangement joins TRBV5-1 to TRBJ2-7; D perhaps matches TRBD2 (5 bases). CDR1 is SGHRS, CDR2 YFSETQ, per germline. The CDR3 contains 16 residues. The ends were cut back, 6 bases at V and 0 bases at J, with 19 bases in the middle. The CDR3 loop is CASTPSGGSYSYEQYF. DNA for the CDR3: TGCGCCAGCACCCCGAGCGGCGGTTCTTACTCCTACGAGCAGTACTTC.

This clonotype was recorded a few times. The V and J genes are TRBV9 and TRBJ2-1; D might be TRBD1 (5 bases). Germline CDR1 and CDR2: SGDLS and YYNGEE. V dropped 0 bases and J dropped 5 bases, with 12 bases sitting between them. CDR3 length equals 15 residues. The DNA of the CDR3 is TGTGCCAGCAGCGTAGATAGGGGTTCCAACAATGAGCAGTTCTTC. Protein: CASSVDRGSNNEQFF. Full variable domain (missing parts from reference TRBV9 and TRBJ2-1): DSGVTQTPKHLITATGQRVTLRCSPRSGDLSVYWYQQSLDQGLQFLIQYYNGEERAKGNILERFSAQQFPDLHSELNLSSLELGDSALYFCASSVDRGSNNEQFFGPGTRLTVL.

The V gene is TRBV20-1, the J gene TRBJ1-5; D gene uncertain. CDR1 DFQATT and CDR2 SNEGSKA come from the germline V gene (reference sequence). The CDR3 contains 15 residues. The V end was cut by 3 bases, the J end by 9 bases, with 21 bases between. CDR3: CSASSLLEGGPPQHF. CDR3 DNA sequence: TGCAGTGCTAGCAGCCTCCTGGAGGGTGGTCCGCCCCAGCATTTT.

The genes are TRBV7-2 and TRBJ2-5; D is unclear. The CDR3 loop spans 15 amino acids. CDR1 SGHTA and CDR2 FQGNSA come from the germline V gene. Trimming pared 1 base from V and 2 bases from J, leaving 11 bases between. CDR3 residues: CASSLGSSIQETQYF. CDR3 in DNA: TGTGCCAGCAGCTTAGGGAGCTCCATACAAGAGACCCAGTACTTC.

This clonotype was detected a few times. The chain has TRBV24-1 and TRBJ2-5; 8 positions agree with TRBD1. CDR3 size: 17 residues. CDR1 and CDR2 (germline): KGHDR, SFDVKD. Trimming took 5 bases from V and 1 from J; bases not matched to a gene: 11. The CDR3 reads CATSGPIGTGLQETQYF. The DNA of the CDR3 is TGTGCCACCAGTGGCCCCATCGGGACAGGCCTCCAAGAGACCCAGTACTTC.

This clonotype appeared once. V usage is TRBV6-1 and J usage is TRBJ2-5, with D maybe TRBD2 (6 bases). This CDR3 comprises 14 residues. Germline-derived CDR1 and CDR2 are MNHNS and SASEGT. Trimming removed 6 bases at V and 5 bases at J, with 16 bases between. CDR3 DNA: TGTGCCAGCAGGATCGCCGGGGGTGTGGAGACCCAGTACTTC. Amino acids: CASRIAGGVETQYF.

At least ten counts were recorded for this clonotype. The J gene is TRBJ2-1, the V gene TRBV12-3 or TRBV12-4; 7 bases match TRBD1. The CDR3 runs 15 residues. V lost 4 bases, J lost 5 bases, and 8 bases stayed unmatched. This chain's CDR3 is CASSSFGQGDNEQFF. DNA for the CDR3: TGTGCCAGCAGTTCCTTTGGGCAGGGGGACAATGAGCAGTTCTTC.

The genes are TRBV9 and TRBJ2-2; 7 bases align to TRBD1. The CDR3 runs to 16 residues. In germline, CDR1 is SGDLS, CDR2 YYNGEE. V was clipped by 0 bases and J by 7 bases; unmatched bases: 9. The DNA for the CDR3 is TGTGCCAGCAGCGTAGGAGGACAGGCCGCGGGCGGGGAGCTGTTTTTT. Encoded protein: CASSVGGQAAGGELFF.

J is TRBJ2-1 and V is TRBV20-1, with D tentatively TRBD2 (6 bases). The V and J ends lost 6 bases and 2 bases respectively, with 17 bases between them. This CDR3 contains 15 residues. CDR1 and CDR2 (germline): DFQATT, SNEGSKA (reference sequence). The CDR3 region is CSAGWARGAYNEQFF. DNA for the CDR3: TGCAGTGCGGGGTGGGCGCGGGGAGCCTACAATGAGCAGTTCTTC.

This clonotype appeared many times. J is TRBJ1-6 and V is TRBV5-1, with D uncertain. The CDR3 has 13 residues. Germline assignment: CDR1 SGHRS and CDR2 YFSETQ. V was shortened by 0 bases and J by 6 bases, with 4 bases between the two germline ends. The CDR3 nucleotides read TGCGCCAGCAGCTTGGACGGTAATTCACCCCTCCACTTT. This codes for CASSLDGNSPLHF.

This clonotype was seen ten or more times. The gene calls are TRBV12-3 or TRBV12-4 and TRBJ1-1, with D perhaps matching TRBD1 (5 bases). There are 15 residues in the CDR3. The V end lost 8 bases, the J end lost 1 base, and 17 bases lay between the germline ends. CDR3 residues: CASALPYGGNTEAFF. The CDR3 DNA reads as TGTGCCAGCGCCCTTCCTTACGGGGGGAACACTGAAGCTTTCTTT.

This clonotype was observed a few times. The chain employs TRBV2 and TRBJ1-1; D gene unclear. Germline V CDR1 and CDR2: SNHLY, FYNNEI. The CDR3 extends over 11 amino acids. Trimming took off 0 bases at V and 9 bases at J, with 5 bases between the two ends. In DNA form, the CDR3 reads TGTGCCAGCAGTGAAGCGCTTCAAGCTTTCTTT. This codes for CASSEALQAFF. Supplemented by reference TRBV2 and TRBJ1-1, the full variable domain reads EPEVTQTPSHQVTQMGQEVILRCVPISNHLYFYWYRQILGQKVEFLVSFYNNEISEKSEIFDDQFSVERPDGSNFTLKIRSTKLEDSAMYFCASSEALQAFFGQGTRLTVV.

This clonotype was detected ten times or more. V gene TRBV28 combines with J gene TRBJ2-1; D unclear. Germline V gene lookup returns CDR1 MDHEN and CDR2 SYDVKM. This CDR3 is built from 13 residues. Trimming took 7 bases from V and 7 from J, leaving 14 bases between them. CDR3 in amino acids: CASTLGPENEQFF. In nucleotides, the CDR3 is TGTGCCAGCACCTTGGGTCCTGAGAATGAGCAGTTCTTC. The variable domain in full, with the rest retrieved from reference TRBV28 and TRBJ2-1, is DVKVTQSSRYLVKRTGEKVFLECVQDMDHENMFWYRQDPGLGLRLIYFSYDVKMKEKGDIPEGYSVSREKKERFSLILESASTNQTSMYLCASTLGPENEQFFGPGTRLTVL.

This clonotype occurred a few times. The CDR3 DNA is TGCGCCAGCAGCCAAAGAGCGGGAGGATTGGACAATGAGCAGTTCTTC. This gives the protein CASSQRAGGLDNEQFF. V usage is TRBV4-1 and J usage is TRBJ2-1, with TRBD2 matching over 9 bases. The CDR3 totals 16 residues. Germline CDR1 and CDR2: MGHRA and YSYEKL. V lost 2 bases and J lost 5; bases outside the gene matches: 7.

This clonotype has a handful of counts. Here the CDR3 DNA reads TGTGCCAGCTCACCCCTAGCGGGAGGAAAGACCCAGTACTTC. This gives the protein CASSPLAGGKTQYF. This chain uses TRBV18 with TRBJ2-5, with 11 bases that match TRBD2. CDR3 size: 14 residues. V lost 3 bases, J lost 6 bases, and 3 bases stayed unmatched. Germline assignment: CDR1 KGHSH and CDR2 LQKENI. Supplemented by reference TRBV18 and TRBJ2-5, the full variable domain reads NAGVMQNPRHLVRRRGQEARLRCSPMKGHSHVYWYRQLPEEGLKFMVYLQKENIIDESGMPKERFSAEFPKEGPSILRIQQVVRGDSAAYFCASSPLAGGKTQYFGPGTRLLVL.

This clonotype has just a few counts. This chain connects TRBV19 to TRBJ2-7; TRBD1 matches at 7 bases. CDR1 is LNHDA and CDR2 is SQIVND in the germline V gene (reference sequence). Germline trimming cut 5 bases from V and 4 bases from J; bases unmatched to any gene: 11. The CDR3 spans 15 residues. CDR3: CASSARQGNWYEQYF. CDR3 coding DNA: TGTGCCAGTAGTGCCCGACAGGGTAACTGGTACGAGCAGTACTTC.

The chain recombines TRBV7-6 with TRBJ2-7, with 10 bases that match TRBD2. The V segment lost 3 bases and the J segment 6 bases; nucleotides outside the gene matches: 5. Germline CDR1 SGHVS, CDR2 FNYEAQ. This CDR3 has 14 residues. DNA of the CDR3: TGTGCCAGCAGCTTCCCTAGCGGGAGTGGCGAGCAGTACTTC. Translation: CASSFPSGSGEQYF.